This T cell receptor beta chain was sequenced during a study of response to subunit inactivated influenza vaccine. Study outcomes and limitations: Each seasonal influenza vaccination, the authors suggested, recruits few new T cells.

About this clonotype itself: Its specificity is unknown.

The CDR3 has 13 amino acids. The V gene's germline CDR1 is LGHDT and CDR2 YNNKEL (reference sequence). Between the trimmed V and J ends, which lost 1 base and 9 bases, there was a span of 10 bases. TCRdb re-derived calls from the RT-PCR reads in MiXCR, one entry per CDR3 protein. This table has hundreds of thousands of distinct CDR3 sequences, roughly 15% appearing once. Source: PBMCs from blood, taken around two weeks before vaccination. The rearrangement joins TRBV3-1 to TRBJ2-1, with D possibly being TRBD2 (6 bases). The receptor was isolated from a man aged 50 to 59 who received an inactivated influenza vaccine. CDR3 amino acids: CASSQVGGVEQFF. In DNA form, the CDR3 reads TGTGCCAGCAGCCAAGTCGGAGGGGTTGAGCAGTTCTTC.